The subject of this entry is one T cell receptor (beta chain). Compared with germline, one end of the junction differs, possibly owing to a read error. The data derive from a study of OX40 agonist ivuxolimab in advanced cancers. Study-level information: A mean age of about 59 years, range about 20 to 79, was recorded, and approximately 85% were male.

Germline V lookup: CDR1 SQVTM, CDR2 ANQGSEA. This CDR3 contains 13 residues. Profiled with immunoSEQ multiplex PCR; TCRdb holds only in-frame clones, not every one. This table holds some 100,000 clones, 80% to 85% found once. Autoimmune disease history or systemic immunosuppression led to patient exclusion. The source of this sequence is an adult with an advanced solid tumor such as melanoma, head and neck, liver or kidney cancer. V and J are TRBV29-1 and TRBJ1-2; a possible D gene is TRBD1 (6 bases). Source: CD4+ or CD8+ T cells sorted from blood, taken in a trial of the OX40 agonist ivuxolimab. CDR3 sequence: CSVQQGPTYGHTF. The CDR3 DNA sequence: TGCAGCGTTCAGCAGGGGCCGACCTATGGCCACACCTTC.